These 23 T cell receptor beta chains were sequenced from one sample in a study of graft-versus-host responses after intestinal transplantation. Their cognate antigens are unknown. Repertoires were generated with immunoSEQ multiplex PCR, while TCRdb's copy carries only in-frame clones and drops some. This table holds about 120,000 clones, 90% found once. Sequenced here: unstimulated CD4+ T cells sorted from spleen or lymph node cells, sampled before intestinal transplant. These receptors came from a human donor who received an intestinal transplant.

This sequence joins TRBV30 and TRBJ1-6, with D uncertain. Germline values: CDR1 GTSNPN, CDR2 SVGIG (reference sequence). Between the trimmed V and J ends, which lost 1 base and 2 bases, there was a span of 12 bases. This CDR3 is 16 amino acids long. Here the CDR3 reads CAWSAIYVAYNSPLHF. CDR3 DNA: TGTGCCTGGAGTGCTATATATGTCGCCTATAATTCACCCCTCCACTTT. Filled out from reference TRBV30 and TRBJ1-6, the complete variable domain reads SQTIHQWPATLVQPVGSPLSLECTVEGTSNPNLYWYRQAAGRGLQLLFYSVGIGQISSEVPQNLSASRPQDRQFILSSKKLLLSDSGFYLCAWSAIYVAYNSPLHFGNGTRLTVT.

This chain uses TRBV19 with TRBJ1-4, with no clear D. Trimming pared 6 bases from V and 1 base from J, leaving 9 bases between. The CDR3 runs 14 residues. CDR1 LNHDA and CDR2 SQIVND come from the germline V gene (reference sequence). The CDR3 DNA sequence: TGTGCCAGTAGGAGCGGGCGAACTAATGAAAAACTGTTTTTT. Protein: CASRSGRTNEKLFF.

The chain couples TRBV19 to TRBJ2-5, with 12 bases matching TRBD2. The better agreement between TRBJ2-7 and the DNA end casts doubt on the J call. In germline, CDR1 is LNHDA, CDR2 SQIVND (reference sequence). The CDR3 is 16 amino acids. The CDR3 reads CASSTSSGRGSYEQYF. For the CDR3, the DNA is TGTGCCAGTAGTACCTCTAGCGGGAGGGGTTCCTACGAGCAGTACTTC.

The chain is built from TRBV5-8 and TRBJ1-5; 8 nucleotides line up with TRBD1. This CDR3 is built from 15 residues. Germline trimming cut 4 bases from V and 6 bases from J; bases unmatched to any gene: 9. Germline CDR1 reads SGHTS; CDR2 reads YDEGEE. CDR3 coding DNA: TGTGCCAGCAGCAACGGGACAGGCGCCCCTCAGCCCCAGCATTTT. It is translated as CASSNGTGAPQPQHF. Filled out from reference TRBV5-8 and TRBJ1-5, the complete variable domain reads EAGVTQSPTHLIKTRGQQATLRCSPISGHTSVYWYQQALGLGLQFLLWYDEGEERNRGNFPPRFSGRQFPNYSSELNVNALELEDSALYLCASSNGTGAPQPQHFGDGTRLSIL.

This clone was observed a single time. The chain carries TRBV7-9 and TRBJ2-6, with 7 bases that match TRBD2. Germline loops: CDR1 SEHNR, CDR2 FQNEAQ (reference sequence). CDR3 length: 16 residues. Losses at the gene ends were 2 bases for V and 0 bases for J; bases not matched to a gene: 1. The chain's CDR3 is CASSLQRDSGANVLTF. DNA of the CDR3: TGTGCCAGCAGCTTACAGCGGGACTCTGGGGCCAACGTCCTGACTTTC.

The rearrangement joins TRBV5-1 to TRBJ1-2; TRBD1 aligns across 8 bases. The CDR3 length is 14 residues. CDR1 and CDR2 from the germline V gene are SGHRS and YFSETQ. The ends lost 4 bases at V and 8 bases at J; junction bases unmatched: 10. This CDR3 reads CASSRLDRVSGYTF. CDR3 nucleotides: TGCGCCAGCAGCCGACTGGACAGGGTAAGCGGCTACACCTTC.

The chain employs TRBV19 and TRBJ2-3; the D gene is possibly TRBD2 (5 bases). The germline V and J ends were trimmed by 5 bases and 1 base, with 13 bases remaining between them. In germline, CDR1 is LNHDA, CDR2 SQIVND (reference sequence). This CDR3 is built from 15 residues. The CDR3 is CASSSPGSGTDTQYF. The DNA for the CDR3 is TGTGCCAGTAGTTCCCCGGGGAGTGGCACAGATACGCAGTATTTT.

This rearrangement joins TRBV5-1 to TRBJ2-3, with 7 bases that match TRBD2. The CDR3 runs 14 residues. V gave up 2 bases and J gave up 5 bases; unmatched junction bases: 5. Germline-derived CDR1 and CDR2 are SGHRS and YFSETQ. For the CDR3, the DNA is TGCGCCAGCAGCTTTACTAGCGATCTAGATACGCAGTATTTT. Protein sequence: CASSFTSDLDTQYF.

For the CDR3, the DNA is TGTGCCAGCAGCCTGGAGGACAGGTCGCGGGATGAAAAACTGTTTTTT. Protein product: CASSLEDRSRDEKLFF. The chain combines TRBV21-1 with TRBJ1-4; TRBD1, the table's D call, lacks a check against the DNA. TRBV21-1 is tagged as a pseudogene. The CDR3 contains 16 residues.

The genes are TRBV10-3 and TRBJ1-1, with D tentatively TRBD1 (5 bases). The V end lost 4 bases, the J end lost 4 bases, and 7 bases lay between the germline ends. The CDR3 has 12 amino acids. Germline assignment: CDR1 ENHRY and CDR2 SYGVKD. The CDR3 nucleotides are TGTGCCATCAGTGTGGGGGGCACTGAAGCTTTCTTT. Amino acid sequence: CAISVGGTEAFF.

The chain links TRBV29-1 to TRBJ1-1, with 8 nucleotides matching TRBD1. Germline V gene data show CDR1 as SQVTM and CDR2 as ANQGSEA. Unmatched junction bases numbered 0, after V lost 6 bases and J lost 6 bases. The CDR3 runs 10 residues. The CDR3 DNA reads TGCAGCGTACAGGGGGCTGAAGCTTTCTTT. Encoded protein: CSVQGAEAFF.

This clone was detected only a few times. This chain uses TRBV6-1 with TRBJ1-2, with 9 bases identical to TRBD1. This CDR3 has 15 amino acids. The V and J ends lost 4 bases and 2 bases, in that order; junction bases with no gene match: 5. The germline V gene has CDR1 MNHNS and CDR2 SASEGT. The CDR3 DNA follows: TGTGCCAGCAGTGCCTGGACAGGGGCGAACTATGGCTACACCTTC. It yields the protein CASSAWTGANYGYTF.

The rearrangement links TRBV6-5 to TRBJ2-1; the D gene is possibly TRBD1 (5 bases). The V end was cut by 6 bases, the J end by 4 bases, with 16 bases between. Germline lookup yields CDR1 MNHEY and CDR2 SVGAGI. CDR3 size: 15 residues. The CDR3 loop reads CASRPRVAPYNEQFF. CDR3 DNA sequence: TGTGCCAGCAGACCCAGGGTAGCCCCATACAATGAGCAGTTCTTC.

The chain recombines TRBV5-1 with TRBJ2-3, with D possibly matching TRBD1 (5 bases). The V gene lost 4 bases and the J gene lost 4 bases, with 16 bases spanning the gap. CDR1 and CDR2 from the germline V gene are SGHRS and YFSETQ. The CDR3 runs to 15 residues. The CDR3: CASSPRAGPPDTQYF. CDR3 DNA sequence: TGCGCCAGCAGCCCCCGTGCAGGGCCCCCAGATACGCAGTATTTT.

A single count supports this clone. The rearrangement joins TRBV2 to TRBJ1-5; TRBD1 aligns across 7 bases. CDR1 is SNHLY and CDR2 is FYNNEI in the germline V gene. With V trimmed by 8 bases and J by 0 bases, 4 bases remained unmatched. The length of the CDR3 is 14 residues. This CDR3 is CASGDSYSNQPQHF. As DNA, the CDR3 is TGTGCCAGCGGGGACAGCTATAGCAATCAGCCCCAGCATTTT.

V is TRBV2 and J is TRBJ1-4; TRBD1 might be the D (5 bases). The CDR3 length is 14 residues. The germline V gene encodes CDR1 SNHLY and CDR2 FYNNEI. V lost 3 bases and J 6 bases, leaving 11 bases between the germline ends. The DNA of the CDR3 is TGTGCCAGCAGTGAGGACACCGGATATGAAAAACTGTTTTTT. Translation gives CASSEDTGYEKLFF. The full variable domain, rest sourced from reference TRBV2 and TRBJ1-4, is EPEVTQTPSHQVTQMGQEVILRCVPISNHLYFYWYRQILGQKVEFLVSFYNNEISEKSEIFDDQFSVERPDGSNFTLKIRSTKLEDSAMYFCASSEDTGYEKLFFGSGTQLSVL.

The chain recombines TRBV18 with TRBJ1-1; D not resolved. CDR3 length equals 12 residues. Trimming pared 1 base from V and 5 bases from J, leaving 5 bases between. Germline loops: CDR1 KGHSH, CDR2 LQKENI. The CDR3 sequence: CASSPQETEAFF. Here the CDR3 DNA reads TGTGCCAGCTCACCACAGGAGACTGAAGCTTTCTTT.

This clone has just a few counts. The chain links TRBV7-3 to TRBJ2-6; no firm D call. V dropped 2 bases and J dropped 2 bases, with 10 bases sitting between them. The CDR3 loop spans 16 amino acids. In germline, CDR1 is SGHTA, CDR2 FQGTGA. CDR3 in DNA: TGTGCCAGCAGCTTATCCGACAAGGCTGGGGCCAACGTCCTGACTTTC. It codes for CASSLSDKAGANVLTF.

V usage is TRBV27 and J usage is TRBJ1-2; D unresolved. The CDR3 extends over 14 amino acids. Germline CDR1 is MNHEY and CDR2 is SMNVEV (reference sequence). V dropped 6 bases and J dropped 4 bases, with 15 bases sitting between them. DNA of the CDR3: TGTGCCAGCAGCCCCGCGGGGTGGTCCTATGGCTACACCTTC. Amino acid sequence: CASSPAGWSYGYTF.

The chain is built from TRBV11-2 and TRBJ2-7, with TRBD2 matching over 10 bases. Germline V lookup: CDR1 SGHAT, CDR2 FQNNGV. CDR3 size: 14 residues. The CDR3 reads CASLAGASSYEQYF. The CDR3, as DNA: TGTGCAAGCCTAGCGGGAGCCTCCTCCTACGAGCAGTACTTC.

This clone appeared a single time. The chain uses TRBV2 and TRBJ2-1; 7 bases are a match to TRBD2. The germline gives CDR1 SNHLY, CDR2 FYNNEI. The CDR3 has 16 amino acids. V was clipped by 6 bases and J by 0 bases; unmatched bases: 8. Written as DNA, the CDR3 is TGTGCCAGCAGCACTAGCGCTACTAGCTCCTACAATGAGCAGTTCTTC. This encodes CASSTSATSSYNEQFF.

V gene TRBV5-1 combines with J gene TRBJ2-3, with no clear D. The CDR3 loop spans 14 amino acids. The germline V gene encodes CDR1 SGHRS and CDR2 YFSETQ. V was trimmed by 1 base and J by 3 bases, leaving 9 bases between them. The CDR3 DNA reads as TGCGCCAGCAGCTTGTCATCAGCGACAGATACGCAGTATTTT. This codes for CASSLSSATDTQYF.

The genes are TRBV28 and TRBJ2-3, with 14 nucleotides matching TRBD2. The CDR3 extends over 14 amino acids. V gave up 11 bases and J gave up 5 bases; unmatched junction bases: 6. Per germline, CDR1 MDHEN and CDR2 SYDVKM. For the CDR3, the DNA is TGTGCCTGTACGACTAGCGGGAGGGTAGATACGCAGTATTTT. Translating it yields CACTTSGRVDTQYF.